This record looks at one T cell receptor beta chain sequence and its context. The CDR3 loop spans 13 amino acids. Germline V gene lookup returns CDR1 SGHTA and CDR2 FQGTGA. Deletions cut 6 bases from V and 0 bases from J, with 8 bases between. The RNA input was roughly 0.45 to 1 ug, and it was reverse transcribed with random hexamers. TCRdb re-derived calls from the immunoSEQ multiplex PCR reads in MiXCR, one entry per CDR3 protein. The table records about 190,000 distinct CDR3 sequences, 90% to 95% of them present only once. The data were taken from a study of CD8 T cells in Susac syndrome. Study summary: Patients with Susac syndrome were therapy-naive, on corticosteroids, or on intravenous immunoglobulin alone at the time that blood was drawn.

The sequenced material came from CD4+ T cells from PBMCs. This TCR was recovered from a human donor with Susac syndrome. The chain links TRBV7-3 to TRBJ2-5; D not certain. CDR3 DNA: TGTGCCAGCAGGCACGGAGACCAAGAGACCCAGTACTTC. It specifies CASRHGDQETQYF.